Below are 26 T cell receptor beta chains sequenced from a single sample in a study of cytomegalovirus exposure and HLA in healthy donors. Data came from immunoSEQ multiplex PCR; TCRdb stores just in-frame clones and leaves some out. The table lists about 130,000 clones, roughly 90% of them singletons. The sequenced sample was PBMCs. The receptors originated from a young man in good health and CMV-seronegative.

The CDR3 is CASSVQAGYNEQFF. The CDR3 DNA sequence: TGTGCCAGCAGCGTTCAAGCCGGCTACAATGAGCAGTTCTTC. This chain links TRBV7-8 with TRBJ2-1; D call uncertain. Germline V gives CDR1 SGHVS, CDR2 FQNEAQ. Trimming pared 5 bases from V and 3 bases from J, leaving 11 bases between. The CDR3 runs to 14 residues.

The chain uses TRBV6-6 and TRBJ2-7; maybe TRBD1 (6 bases). Trimming took 4 bases from V and 6 from J, leaving 16 bases between them. The germline V gene has CDR1 MNHNY and CDR2 SVGAGI (reference sequence). The CDR3 spans 14 residues. CDR3: CASSSTGFGAEQYF. The DNA for the CDR3 is TGTGCCAGCAGTTCAACAGGGTTTGGCGCCGAGCAGTACTTC.

The chain combines TRBV13 with TRBJ1-1; D is possibly TRBD1 (5 bases). Trimming took off 3 bases at V and 2 bases at J, with 13 bases between the two ends. The length of the CDR3 is 15 residues. The V gene's germline CDR1 is PRHDT and CDR2 FYEKMQ (reference sequence). This CDR3 is CASSLSRDSNTEAFF. The CDR3, as DNA: TGTGCCAGCAGCTTGTCAAGAGACAGCAACACTGAAGCTTTCTTT.

V gene TRBV6-1 combines with J gene TRBJ2-3; TRBD2 agrees at 7 bases. Germline-derived CDR1 and CDR2 are MNHNS and SASEGT. CDR3 length: 18 amino acids. Losses at the gene ends were 4 bases for V and 5 bases for J; bases not matched to a gene: 18. Here the CDR3 reads CASSVPGAGEGIGDTQYF. The CDR3 coding sequence is TGTGCCAGCAGTGTACCTGGGGCGGGAGAAGGAATAGGAGATACGCAGTATTTT.

The V call is TRBV6-4, the J call TRBJ2-2; maybe TRBD2 (5 bases). The CDR3 covers 16 residues. Trimming took off 2 bases at V and 4 bases at J, with 14 bases between the two ends. Germline CDR1 and CDR2: MRHNA and SNTAGT. CDR3 sequence reads: CASSDGAVEGTGELFF. CDR3 nucleotide sequence: TGTGCCAGCAGTGACGGAGCGGTTGAGGGCACCGGGGAGCTGTTTTTT.

The J gene is TRBJ1-3, the V gene TRBV7-8, with 8 bases lining up with TRBD1. The germline V gene encodes CDR1 SGHVS and CDR2 FQNEAQ. Trimming took 1 base from V and 1 from J; bases not matched to a gene: 6. The CDR3 length is 17 residues. The chain's CDR3 is CASSLGTGGFSGNTIYF. The CDR3 nucleotides read TGTGCCAGCAGCTTAGGAACAGGGGGATTTTCTGGAAACACCATATATTTT.

This chain links TRBV21-1 with TRBJ2-7; TRBD1, the D gene given by the table, was not confirmed from the DNA. TRBV21-1 is termed a pseudogene. CDR3 length: 14 residues. CDR3: CASRKGAGCGEQYF. CDR3 DNA: TGTGCCAGCAGGAAGGGGGCAGGCTGCGGCGAGCAGTACTTC.

The chain has TRBV5-5 and TRBJ1-1; the D is unclear. Trimming shortened V by 4 bases and J by 0 bases, and 7 bases separated the two germline ends. CDR3 length equals 13 residues. In germline, CDR1 is SGHKS, CDR2 YYEKEE (reference sequence). CDR3 bases: TGTGCCAGCAGCCCGGACTTGAACACTGAAGCTTTCTTT. Translating it yields CASSPDLNTEAFF.

The V call is TRBV30, the J call TRBJ1-1; TRBD1 is a possible D gene (6 bases). This CDR3 has 12 residues. Per the germline V gene, CDR1 is GTSNPN and CDR2 is SVGIG (reference sequence). V was trimmed by 5 bases and J by 8 bases, leaving 15 bases between them. The CDR3 region is CAWDPLQGEAFF. The CDR3 DNA follows: TGTGCCTGGGATCCGTTACAGGGAGAAGCTTTCTTT.

The chain has TRBV30 and TRBJ2-1; 9 positions match TRBD2. CDR1 is GTSNPN, CDR2 SVGIG, per germline (reference sequence). V was clipped by 0 bases and J by 7 bases; unmatched bases: 4. The CDR3 spans 14 residues. CDR3 region: CAWSVGAGGNEQFF. CDR3 DNA sequence: TGTGCCTGGAGTGTAGGAGCGGGAGGTAATGAGCAGTTCTTC. Full variable domain (missing parts from reference TRBV30 and TRBJ2-1): SQTIHQWPATLVQPVGSPLSLECTVEGTSNPNLYWYRQAAGRGLQLLFYSVGIGQISSEVPQNLSASRPQDRQFILSSKKLLLSDSGFYLCAWSVGAGGNEQFFGPGTRLTVL.

The V and J genes are TRBV5-8 and TRBJ2-7, with 7 bases fitting TRBD2. The CDR3 totals 15 residues. Germline values: CDR1 SGHTS, CDR2 YDEGEE. The J segment lost 7 bases and the V segment lost 0 bases, leaving 10 bases of the junction unmatched. CDR3 protein: CASSLDRAGGGEQYF. The CDR3 coding sequence is TGTGCCAGCAGCTTGGACCGGGCCGGCGGGGGTGAGCAGTACTTC.

V is TRBV2 and J is TRBJ1-5; unclear D gene. V was pared by 6 bases and J by 4 bases, with 10 bases between. The CDR3 extends over 13 amino acids. From germline, CDR1 is SNHLY and CDR2 FYNNEI. The CDR3 nucleotides are TGTGCCAGCAGCCGGGAGGCAAATCAGCCCCAGCATTTT. Its translation: CASSREANQPQHF. The variable domain in full, with the rest retrieved from reference TRBV2 and TRBJ1-5, is EPEVTQTPSHQVTQMGQEVILRCVPISNHLYFYWYRQILGQKVEFLVSFYNNEISEKSEIFDDQFSVERPDGSNFTLKIRSTKLEDSAMYFCASSREANQPQHFGDGTRLSIL.

The rearrangement uses TRBV7-9 and TRBJ2-1; D gene ambiguous. This CDR3 has 12 amino acids. V was pared by 2 bases and J by 6 bases, with 5 bases between. Looked up from germline, CDR1 is SEHNR and CDR2 is FQNEAQ (reference sequence). The chain's CDR3 is CASSLSPNEQFF. DNA of the CDR3: TGTGCCAGCAGCTTAAGCCCCAATGAGCAGTTCTTC. Filled out from reference TRBV7-9 and TRBJ2-1, the complete variable domain reads DTGVSQNPRHKITKRGQNVTFRCDPISEHNRLYWYRQTLGQGPEFLTYFQNEAQLEKSRLLSDRFSAERPKGSFSTLEIQRTEQGDSAMYLCASSLSPNEQFFGPGTRLTVL.

The chain carries TRBV5-1 and TRBJ2-5; 7 positions agree with TRBD1. V lost 2 bases and J lost 3; bases outside the gene matches: 7. CDR1 SGHRS and CDR2 YFSETQ come from the germline V gene. The length of the CDR3 is 15 residues. The CDR3 loop reads CASSLTGVREETQYF. The DNA of the CDR3 is TGCGCCAGCAGCTTAACAGGGGTCCGTGAAGAGACCCAGTACTTC.

The chain joins TRBV7-2 to TRBJ2-7; 9 bases map to TRBD2. There are 15 residues in the CDR3. CDR1 is SGHTA and CDR2 is FQGNSA in the germline V gene. The junction had 8 bases not matched to a gene; V was cut back by 4 bases and J by 4 bases. The DNA for the CDR3 is TGTGCCAGCAGCTATTTGGGACTAGCACCGTACGAGCAGTACTTC. Translation: CASSYLGLAPYEQYF. Together with reference TRBV7-2 and TRBJ2-7, the CDR3 gives the full variable domain: GAGVSQSPSNKVTEKGKDVELRCDPISGHTALYWYRQSLGQGLEFLIYFQGNSAPDKSGLPSDRFSAERTGGSVSTLTIQRTQQEDSAVYLCASSYLGLAPYEQYFGPGTRLTVT.

The V gene is TRBV6-5, the J gene TRBJ2-5; weak D call: TRBD2 (6 bases). The CDR3 consists of 14 residues. V shed 6 bases and J shed 10 bases, with 21 bases lying between them. CDR1 MNHEY and CDR2 SVGAGI come from the germline V gene. In nucleotides, the CDR3 is TGTGCCAGCAGCCCAGGCGGGACCATAGTCTTCCAGTACTTC. This encodes CASSPGGTIVFQYF.

The J gene is TRBJ1-5, the V gene TRBV2; D uncertain. Between the trimmed V and J ends, which lost 6 bases and 3 bases, there was a span of 12 bases. The CDR3 has 14 amino acids. CDR1 is SNHLY, CDR2 FYNNEI, per germline. In DNA, the CDR3 is TGTGCCAGCAGATTGAGTCCTACCAATCAGCCCCAGCATTTT. It encodes CASRLSPTNQPQHF.

The chain couples TRBV9 to TRBJ2-3, with D possibly being TRBD2 (6 bases). The germline V gene encodes CDR1 SGDLS and CDR2 YYNGEE. V lost 0 bases to trimming and J lost 0 bases, with 14 bases between them. This CDR3 comprises 17 residues. CDR3 amino acids: CASSVAGSGPSTDTQYF. The CDR3 region has the DNA TGTGCCAGCAGCGTAGCCGGCAGCGGGCCTAGCACAGATACGCAGTATTTT.

This clone was detected a few times. The rearrangement joins TRBV2 to TRBJ2-7; 7 bases line up with TRBD2. The CDR3 spans 14 residues. Germline-derived CDR1 and CDR2 are SNHLY and FYNNEI. V lost 7 bases to trimming and J lost 7 bases; unmatched junction nucleotides: 13. DNA of the CDR3: TGTGCCAGCACTCAGTCCACCTCGGGGGGTGAGCAGTACTTC. Translation: CASTQSTSGGEQYF.

The chain has TRBV27 and TRBJ1-5; maybe TRBD1 (5 bases). The CDR3 has 17 residues. V gave up 7 bases and J gave up 6 bases, with 25 bases separating them. Germline assignment: CDR1 MNHEY and CDR2 SMNVEV (reference sequence). CDR3 sequence: CASTPRSGGTRVQPQHF. The CDR3 coding sequence is TGTGCCAGCACCCCTCGGTCCGGGGGAACACGAGTTCAGCCCCAGCATTTT.

The chain employs TRBV11-3 and TRBJ2-3, with 8 bases aligning to TRBD1. Germline V gene data show CDR1 as SGHNT and CDR2 as YENEEA. Germline trimming cut 4 bases from V and 2 bases from J; bases unmatched to any gene: 5. The CDR3 has 15 amino acids. The CDR3 nucleotides are TGTGCCAGCAGCTCCGGACAGGGCTACACAGATACGCAGTATTTT. Translating it yields CASSSGQGYTDTQYF.

V and J are TRBV6-5 and TRBJ2-6; unclear D gene. The V gene lost 0 bases and the J gene lost 3 bases, with 9 bases spanning the gap. From germline, CDR1 is MNHEY and CDR2 SVGAGI. This CDR3 is built from 16 residues. Here the CDR3 reads CASSYSSPVGANVLTF. The CDR3 DNA reads TGTGCCAGCAGTTACTCATCACCGGTTGGGGCCAACGTCCTGACTTTC.

V gene TRBV6-4 combines with J gene TRBJ1-4, with D maybe TRBD1 (5 bases). Between the trimmed V and J ends, which lost 8 bases and 2 bases, there was a span of 12 bases. Germline CDR1 MRHNA, CDR2 SNTAGT. CDR3 length: 14 amino acids. DNA of the CDR3: TGTGCCAGCCCTCACAGGTTTACTAATGAAAAACTGTTTTTT. Encoded protein: CASPHRFTNEKLFF.

J is TRBJ2-7 and V is TRBV19; D gene unclear. CDR1 and CDR2 from the germline V gene are LNHDA and SQIVND (reference sequence). Deletions cut 0 bases from V and 6 bases from J, with 18 bases between. This CDR3 comprises 16 residues. CDR3: CASSIDHGLAYGEQYF. For the CDR3, the DNA is TGTGCCAGTAGTATAGATCATGGTCTCGCCTACGGCGAGCAGTACTTC.

This rearrangement joins TRBV15 to TRBJ1-5, with unresolved D. This CDR3 contains 15 residues. V gave up 0 bases and J gave up 7 bases, with 13 bases separating them. Germline V CDR1 and CDR2: LNHNV, YYDKDF (reference sequence). CDR3 bases: TGTGCCACCAGCAGAGATGGGAGGGTCCAGCAGCCCCAGCATTTT. It specifies CATSRDGRVQQPQHF.

This rearrangement joins TRBV7-3 to TRBJ2-1, with D perhaps TRBD2 (6 bases). The V end lost 6 bases, the J end lost 3 bases, and 9 bases lay between the germline ends. The V gene's germline CDR1 is SGHTA and CDR2 FQGTGA. CDR3 length: 13 residues. Written as DNA, the CDR3 is TGTGCCAGCAGGGGTAGCGGCTACAATGAGCAGTTCTTC. Translating gives CASRGSGYNEQFF. Drawing the rest from reference TRBV7-3 and TRBJ2-1, the complete variable domain is GAGVSQTPSNKVTEKGKYVELRCDPISGHTALYWYRQSLGQGPEFLIYFQGTGAADDSGLPNDRFFAVRPEGSVSTLKIQRTERGDSAVYLCASRGSGYNEQFFGPGTRLTVL.